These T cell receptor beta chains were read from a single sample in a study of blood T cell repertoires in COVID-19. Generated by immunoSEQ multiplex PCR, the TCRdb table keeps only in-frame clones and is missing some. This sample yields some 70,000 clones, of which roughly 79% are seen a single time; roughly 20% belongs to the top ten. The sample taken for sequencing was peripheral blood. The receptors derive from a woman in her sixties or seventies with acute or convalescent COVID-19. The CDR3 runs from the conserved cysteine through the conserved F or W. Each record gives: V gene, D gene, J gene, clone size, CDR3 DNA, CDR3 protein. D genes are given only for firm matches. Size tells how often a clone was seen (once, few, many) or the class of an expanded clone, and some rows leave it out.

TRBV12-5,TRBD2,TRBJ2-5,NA,TGTGCTAGTGCCACAGCCTCTAGCGGGAGAGGACAAGAGACCCAGTACTTC,CASATASSGRGQETQYF
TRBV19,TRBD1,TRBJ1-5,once,TGTGCCAGTATTGATCGACAGGGGTGGCGGGGCAATCAGCCCCAGCATTTT,CASIDRQGWRGNQPQHF
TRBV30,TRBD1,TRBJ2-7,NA,TGTGCCTGGAGTCGGGGACAGGCCTACGAGCAGTACTTC,CAWSRGQAYEQYF
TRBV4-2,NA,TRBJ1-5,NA,TGTGCCAGCAGCCAAGATTTGAGCCAGCCCCAGCATTTT,CASSQDLSQPQHF
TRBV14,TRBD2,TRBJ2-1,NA,TGTGCCAGCAGCTGGGGGGGAGTTAATGAGCAGTTCTTC,CASSWGGVNEQFF
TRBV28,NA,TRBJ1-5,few,TGTGCCAGCAGTTTGCCGCAGGGTTTCAATCAGCCCCAGCATTTT,CASSLPQGFNQPQHF
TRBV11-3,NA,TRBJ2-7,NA,TGTGCCAGCAGCTTAGAACAGGGAGTATTGTACGAGCAGTACTTC,CASSLEQGVLYEQYF
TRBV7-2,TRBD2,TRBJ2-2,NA,TGTGCCAGCAGCCGTCTAGCGGGAGACACCGGGGAGCTGTTTTTT,CASSRLAGDTGELFF
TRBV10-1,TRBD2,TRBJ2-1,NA,TGCGCCAGCAGTGACCCCGAAATAGCGGGGAGCTCCTACAATGAGCAGTTCTTC,CASSDPEIAGSSYNEQFF
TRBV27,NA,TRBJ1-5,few,TGTGCCAGCAGTTTATTGGGCGGGGGGTACGGAAGCAATCAGCCCCAGCATTTT,CASSLLGGGYGSNQPQHF
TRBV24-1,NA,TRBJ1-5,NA,TGTGCCACCAGTGATACGACAGTAAGGCAGCCCCAGCATTTT,CATSDTTVRQPQHF
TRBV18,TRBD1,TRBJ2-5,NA,TGTGCCAGCTCACCACCTCGACAGGGTTCGTACCAAGAGACCCAGTACTTC,CASSPPRQGSYQETQYF
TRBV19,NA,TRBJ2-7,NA,TGTGCCAGTAGTATCGGGACACCCTTGGAGCAGTACTTC,CASSIGTPLEQYF
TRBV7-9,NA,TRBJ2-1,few,TGTGCCAGCATCCTCGGGGGAAATACCTACAATGAGCAGTTCTTC,CASILGGNTYNEQFF
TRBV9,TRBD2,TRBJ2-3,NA,TGTGCCAGCAGCGCTCGACTAGCGGAGACAGATACGCAGTATTTT,CASSARLAETDTQYF
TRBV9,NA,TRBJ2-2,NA,TGTGCCAGCAGCGTAGCCTCCGACTCCCCCGGGGAGCTGTTTTTT,CASSVASDSPGELFF
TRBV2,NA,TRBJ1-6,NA,TGTGCCAGCAGTGAGCAGGGATACGGTTCACCCCTCCACTTT,CASSEQGYGSPLHF
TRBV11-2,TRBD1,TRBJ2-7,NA,TGTGCCAGCAGCTCCACACTACCCAGACAGGGGAACGAGCAGTACTTC,CASSSTLPRQGNEQYF
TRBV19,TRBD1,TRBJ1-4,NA,TGTGCCAGTAGTACCCGGACAGGGACCAATGAAAAACTGTTTTTT,CASSTRTGTNEKLFF
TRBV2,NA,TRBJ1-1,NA,TGTGCCAGCAGATCGACAGCGAACACTGAAGCTTTCTTT,CASRSTANTEAFF
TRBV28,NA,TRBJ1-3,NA,TGTGCCAGCAGTTTAGAGGCTGCGGGGGGAAACACCATATATTTT,CASSLEAAGGNTIYF
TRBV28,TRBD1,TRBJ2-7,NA,TGTGCCAGCAGTTCTATAGGACAGGGGATTTACGAGCAGTACTTC,CASSSIGQGIYEQYF
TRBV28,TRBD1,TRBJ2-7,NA,TGTGCCAGCAGTTACCGGGACAGCTCCTACGAGCAGTACTTC,CASSYRDSSYEQYF
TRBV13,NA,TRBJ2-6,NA,TGTGCCAGCAGCTTAGCGGGGTCCCCTGGGGCCAACGTCCTGACTTTC,CASSLAGSPGANVLTF
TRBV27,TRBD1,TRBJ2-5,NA,TGTGCCAGCAGTTTAAGGCACAGGGGTTCTGAGACCCAGTACTTC,CASSLRHRGSETQYF
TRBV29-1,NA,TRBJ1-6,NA,TGCAGCGTTGAAAACCAGGGCAGGGAGGGTTCACCCCTCCACTTT,CSVENQGREGSPLHF
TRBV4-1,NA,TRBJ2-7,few,TGCGCCAGCAGTCTAAAGAGGGGCGCGGGGACTGGGGAGCAGTACTTC,CASSLKRGAGTGEQYF
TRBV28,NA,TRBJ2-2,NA,TGTGCCAGCAGAACACCGGGGGTCCTCACCGGGGAGCTGTTTTTT,CASRTPGVLTGELFF
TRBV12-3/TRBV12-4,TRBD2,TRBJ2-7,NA,TGTGTCCTCGGGAGGAGGACCTACGAGCAGTACTTC,CVLGRRTYEQYF
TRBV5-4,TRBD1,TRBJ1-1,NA,TGTGCCAGCAGCCCACAGGGGGTCCGGCGCACTGAAGCTTTCTTT,CASSPQGVRRTEAFF
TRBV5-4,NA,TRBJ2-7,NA,TGTGCCAGCAGCTTGTTCCGCGCGGAGGGCTCCTACGAGCAGTACTTC,CASSLFRAEGSYEQYF
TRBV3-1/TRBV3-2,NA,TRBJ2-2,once,TGTGCCAGCAGCCATTACAGGGCCTCGAACACCGGGGAGCTGTTTTTT,CASSHYRASNTGELFF
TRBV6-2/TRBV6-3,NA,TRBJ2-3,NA,TGTGCCAGCAGTTACTCGAAGCGGGCCACAGATACGCAGTATTTT,CASSYSKRATDTQYF
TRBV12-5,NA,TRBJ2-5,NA,TGTGCTAGTGGTTTGTGGGGACACCAAGCGCAGTCTTACCAAGAGACCCAGTACTTC,CASGLWGHQAQSYQETQYF
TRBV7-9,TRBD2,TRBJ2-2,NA,TGTGCCAGCAGCTTAACGGGACTAGCGGGAGTATCCACCGGGGAGCTGTTTTTT,CASSLTGLAGVSTGELFF
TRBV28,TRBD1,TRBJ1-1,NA,TGTGCCAGCATCTTATCAGACAGGGGGGAGACTGAAGCTTTCTTT,CASILSDRGETEAFF
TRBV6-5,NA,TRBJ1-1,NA,TGTGCCAGCAGTTTACAGGGCGCCACTGAAGCTTTCTTT,CASSLQGATEAFF
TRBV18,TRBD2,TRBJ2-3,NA,TGTGCCAGCTCACCAGGGACTACCCAACCTTCTAGCACAGATACGCAGTATTTT,CASSPGTTQPSSTDTQYF
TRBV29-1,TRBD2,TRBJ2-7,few,TGCAGCGTTGGACTAGCAGCCTACGAGCAGTACTTC,CSVGLAAYEQYF
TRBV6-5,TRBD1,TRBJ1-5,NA,TGTGCCAGCACAATCGACAGGGGGTTCCAGCCCCAGCATTTT,CASTIDRGFQPQHF
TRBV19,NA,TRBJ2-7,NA,TGTGCCAGTAGTATCCCGAGAGGGCCACTCGAGCAGTACTTC,CASSIPRGPLEQYF
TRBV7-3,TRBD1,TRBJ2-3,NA,TGTGCCAGCAGCTTAGGGACAGGGTTCCTCCATACAGATACGCAGTATTTT,CASSLGTGFLHTDTQYF
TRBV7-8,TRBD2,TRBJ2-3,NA,TGTGCCAGCAGCTCGGGCCGGGGGGGTGGAGATACGCAGTATTTT,CASSSGRGGGDTQYF
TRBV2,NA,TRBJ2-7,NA,TGTGCCAGTAAAGGGGCGCCGGGTGGATACGAGCAGTACTTC,CASKGAPGGYEQYF
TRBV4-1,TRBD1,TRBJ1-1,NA,TGCGCCAGCAGCCAAGAGATAACAGGGGGCGGCCAAGCTTTCTTT,CASSQEITGGGQAFF
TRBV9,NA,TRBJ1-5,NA,TGTGCCAGCAGCGTAGGAACAGGGCGTCAGCCCCAGCATTTT,CASSVGTGRQPQHF
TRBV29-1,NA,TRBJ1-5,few,TGCAGCGTTGGGTGGGGCCAGGATAGCAATCAGCCCCAGCATTTT,CSVGWGQDSNQPQHF
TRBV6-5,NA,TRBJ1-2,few,TGTGCCAGCAGTAAGACAGGATTTATCTATGGCTACACCTTC,CASSKTGFIYGYTF
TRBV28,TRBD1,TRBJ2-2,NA,TGTGCCAGCAGGGCAGGGGGCACCGGGGAGCTGTTTTTT,CASRAGGTGELFF
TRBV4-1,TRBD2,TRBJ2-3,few,TGCGCCAGCAGCCAAGGGACTAGCGGGAGGGCCAGGGCAGATACGCAGTATTTT,CASSQGTSGRARADTQYF
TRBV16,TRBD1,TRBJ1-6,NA,TGTGCCAGCAGCCAGGACAGGAAGAATTCACCCCTCCACTTT,CASSQDRKNSPLHF
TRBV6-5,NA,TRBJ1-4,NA,TGTGCCAGCAGCAACAGGAACAATGAAAAACTGTTTTTT,CASSNRNNEKLFF
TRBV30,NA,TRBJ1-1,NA,TGTGCCTGGAGTGGAGGCGGCACTGAAGCTTTCTTT,CAWSGGGTEAFF
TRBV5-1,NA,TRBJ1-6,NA,TGCGCCAGCAGCTTGGTTCCAGGCGCGAATTCACCCCTCCACTTT,CASSLVPGANSPLHF
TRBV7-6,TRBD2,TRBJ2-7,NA,TGTGCCAGCAGCTTAGTCTCGGCGGGAGCTATAGTCGAGCAGTACTTC,CASSLVSAGAIVEQYF
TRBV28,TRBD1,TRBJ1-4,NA,TGTGCCAGCAGTCCCGGGACAGGGGGCTCGGAAAAACTGTTTTTT,CASSPGTGGSEKLFF
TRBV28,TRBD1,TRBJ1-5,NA,TGTGCCAGCAGATTAGGACAGGGGCCCCAGCATTTT,CASRLGQGPQHF
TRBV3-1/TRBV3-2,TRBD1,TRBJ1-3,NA,TGTGCCAGCAGCCACAGAGACAGGGTCGGAAACACCATATATTTT,CASSHRDRVGNTIYF